Presented here are 17 T cell receptor beta chains from one specimen sequenced in a study of shared clonotypes between healthy human individuals. Clones were read by immunoSEQ multiplex PCR, and TCRdb kept only the in-frame ones, dropping some. The sample includes 2 million to 3 million clones, 90% to 95% of them seen just once. Sequencing was carried out using naive CD4+ T cells from PBMCs. The subset here: CD45RA+ positively selected. These receptors all stem from a man aged 18 to 29 in good health. Some clones in this sample may be carry-over from other donors' samples.

The CDR3, as DNA: TGTGCCAGCAGCCAAGCCATGCCGTGGCGGGAGGGTGGTGAGCAGTACTTC. Amino acid sequence: CASSQAMPWREGGEQYF. This chain joins TRBV14 and TRBJ2-7; 9 bases map to TRBD2. The J segment lost 7 bases and the V segment lost 1 base, leaving 14 bases of the junction unmatched. Germline V lookup: CDR1 SGHDN, CDR2 FVKESK. This CDR3 contains 17 residues. The variable domain in full, with the rest retrieved from reference TRBV14 and TRBJ2-7, is EAGVTQFPSHSVIEKGQTVTLRCDPISGHDNLYWYRRVMGKEIKFLLHFVKESKQDESGMPNNRFLAERTGGTYSTLKVQPAELEDSGVYFCASSQAMPWREGGEQYFGPGTRLTVT.

This clone appeared a single time. This rearrangement joins TRBV27 to TRBJ1-5, with TRBD1 matching over 10 bases. This CDR3 has 15 amino acids. J was trimmed by 4 bases and V by 6 bases; bases with no gene match: 6. CDR1 and CDR2 from the germline V gene are MNHEY and SMNVEV (reference sequence). The DNA of the CDR3 is TGTGCCAGCAGGCAGGGACAGGGGAGGAATCAGCCCCAGCATTTT. It translates to CASRQGQGRNQPQHF.

The chain joins TRBV7-9 to TRBJ2-3; perhaps TRBD2 as D (6 bases). The CDR3 length is 14 residues. Germline V CDR1 and CDR2: SEHNR, FQNEAQ (reference sequence). The V end lost 1 base, the J end lost 6 bases, and 11 bases lay between the germline ends. The CDR3 region is CASSLGLVVDTQYF. CDR3 DNA sequence: TGTGCCAGCAGCTTAGGACTAGTAGTTGATACGCAGTATTTT. Full variable domain (outside the CDR3, taken from reference TRBV7-9 and TRBJ2-3): DTGVSQNPRHKITKRGQNVTFRCDPISEHNRLYWYRQTLGQGPEFLTYFQNEAQLEKSRLLSDRFSAERPKGSFSTLEIQRTEQGDSAMYLCASSLGLVVDTQYFGPGTRLTVL.

V and J are TRBV9 and TRBJ2-1; a weak D match, TRBD1 (7 bases). Trimming removed 6 bases at V and 8 bases at J, with 30 bases between. Germline values: CDR1 SGDLS, CDR2 YYNGEE. The length of the CDR3 is 18 residues. This CDR3 is CASTRGGAGGPDGHEQFF. DNA for the CDR3: TGTGCCAGCACGCGGGGCGGGGCAGGGGGTCCTGATGGGCATGAGCAGTTCTTC.

This clone was recorded once. The V gene is TRBV11-1, the J gene TRBJ2-2; 12 nucleotides line up with TRBD1. After removal of 6 bases from V and 3 bases from J, the junction contained 2 bases not matched to a gene. Germline V CDR1 and CDR2: SGHAT, FQDESV (reference sequence). The CDR3 length is 15 residues. CDR3 DNA: TGTGCCAGCAGGGGGGACAGGGGGCACACCGGGGAGCTGTTTTTT. Its protein product is CASRGDRGHTGELFF.

The chain's CDR3 is CASSFHRGGSYEQYF. CDR3 bases: TGTGCCAGCAGTTTTCACCGAGGGGGGTCCTACGAGCAGTACTTC. V gene TRBV6-5 combines with J gene TRBJ2-7; D tentatively reads TRBD1 or TRBD2 (6 bases each). This CDR3 has 15 amino acids. Germline lookup yields CDR1 MNHEY and CDR2 SVGAGI. V was trimmed by 4 bases and J by 1 base, leaving 14 bases between them.

This clone has only one observation. The genes are TRBV7-9 and TRBJ2-7, with TRBD1 as a possible D gene (6 bases). V shed 2 bases and J shed 3 bases, with 17 bases lying between them. Germline V gene sequence: CDR1 SEHNR, CDR2 FQNEAQ (reference sequence). The CDR3 loop spans 16 amino acids. The CDR3 DNA sequence: TGTGCCAGCAGCTTAATGGTCGGAACAGGGCGCTACGAGCAGTACTTC. This sequence encodes CASSLMVGTGRYEQYF. Together with reference TRBV7-9 and TRBJ2-7, the CDR3 gives the full variable domain: DTGVSQNPRHKITKRGQNVTFRCDPISEHNRLYWYRQTLGQGPEFLTYFQNEAQLEKSRLLSDRFSAERPKGSFSTLEIQRTEQGDSAMYLCASSLMVGTGRYEQYFGPGTRLTVT.

J is TRBJ2-7 and V is TRBV29-1; the match to TRBD1 covers 7 bases. Germline V gene data show CDR1 as SQVTM and CDR2 as ANQGSEA. The CDR3 spans 13 residues. J lost 7 bases, V lost 6 bases, and 12 bases had no gene match. CDR3 sequence (DNA): TGCAGCGTCGGGACAGTTAACCCCTTGGAGCAGTACTTC. Amino acids: CSVGTVNPLEQYF.

The chain links TRBV28 to TRBJ2-2; 10 nucleotides match TRBD2. Trimming took 4 bases from V and 4 from J; bases not matched to a gene: 9. This CDR3 is built from 17 residues. Germline loops: CDR1 MDHEN, CDR2 SYDVKM. The CDR3 DNA is TGTGCCAGCAGTTCCCCGGGACTAGCGTTGATCACCGGGGAGCTGTTTTTT. It encodes CASSSPGLALITGELFF.

This sequence joins TRBV7-3 and TRBJ2-2, with TRBD1 as a possible D gene (6 bases). Germline V gene lookup returns CDR1 SGHTA and CDR2 FQGTGA. The CDR3 runs to 14 residues. The V gene lost 5 bases and the J gene lost 4 bases, with 11 bases spanning the gap. CDR3 residues: CASSQGPSTGELFF. The CDR3 coding sequence is TGTGCCAGCAGCCAGGGGCCGAGCACCGGGGAGCTGTTTTTT.

The chain has TRBV4-1 and TRBJ2-5; TRBD2 might be the D (5 bases). This CDR3 is 16 amino acids long. The germline CDR1 and CDR2 sequences are MGHRA and YSYEKL. Trimming shortened V by 2 bases and J by 5 bases, and 18 bases separated the two germline ends. The CDR3 bases are TGCGCCAGCAGCCAAACCACGGCATCGGGGTTTGAGACCCAGTACTTC. Its protein product is CASSQTTASGFETQYF.

In its sample, this clone was seen once. The chain carries TRBV6-6 and TRBJ1-1; D not resolved. CDR1 MNHNY and CDR2 SVGAGI come from the germline V gene (reference sequence). This CDR3 is 11 amino acids long. The V gene lost 4 bases and the J gene lost 7 bases, with 7 bases spanning the gap. The CDR3 loop reads CASSLEGEAFF. DNA for the CDR3: TGTGCCAGCAGTTTGGAGGGTGAAGCTTTCTTT.

V gene TRBV9 combines with J gene TRBJ2-2; 9 nucleotides agree with TRBD2. The CDR3 is made up of 16 amino acids. The germline V gene encodes CDR1 SGDLS and CDR2 YYNGEE. V trimming: 0 bases; J trimming: 8 bases; junction bases outside the gene matches: 8. The CDR3, as DNA: TGTGCCAGCAGCGTAGAGGCGGGAGGGGTCGAGGGGGAGCTGTTTTTT. This sequence encodes CASSVEAGGVEGELFF. Using reference TRBV9 and TRBJ2-2 for the parts outside the CDR3, the full variable domain is DSGVTQTPKHLITATGQRVTLRCSPRSGDLSVYWYQQSLDQGLQFLIQYYNGEERAKGNILERFSAQQFPDLHSELNLSSLELGDSALYFCASSVEAGGVEGELFFGEGSRLTVL.

This chain links TRBV25-1 with TRBJ2-1; 12 bases map to TRBD2. Trimming cost V 8 bases and J 12 bases; bases outside gene matches: 11. The CDR3 length is 14 residues. Germline lookup yields CDR1 MGHDK and CDR2 SYGVNS. In nucleotides, the CDR3 is TGTGCCAGCTCCGGCCTAGCGGGAGGGTACTCGCAGTTCTTC. Residues: CASSGLAGGYSQFF.

The rearrangement uses TRBV25-1 and TRBJ1-1; D perhaps matches TRBD1 (5 bases). The germline CDR1 and CDR2 sequences are MGHDK and SYGVNS. Trimming removed 7 bases at V and 4 bases at J, with 13 bases between. The CDR3 runs 13 residues. As DNA, the CDR3 is TGTGCCAGCACCGGGGCCCTCATCACTGAAGCTTTCTTT. Translating it yields CASTGALITEAFF. The complete variable domain, with remaining parts taken from reference TRBV25-1 and TRBJ1-1, reads EADIYQTPRYLVIGTGKKITLECSQTMGHDKMYWYQQDPGMELHLIHYSYGVNSTEKGDLSSESTVSRIRTEHFPLTLESARPSHTSQYLCASTGALITEAFFGQGTRLTVV.

This clone was counted once. The chain employs TRBV28 and TRBJ2-1, with 11 positions matching TRBD2. Germline V gene data show CDR1 as MDHEN and CDR2 as SYDVKM. CDR3 length: 18 amino acids. V shed 0 bases, J shed 9 bases, and the junction held 13 bases outside the gene matches. Here the CDR3 DNA reads TGTGCCAGCAGTTTATGGTTGAGAGGGGCTAGCGGGAGGATTGAGCAGTTCTTC. It specifies CASSLWLRGASGRIEQFF.

The chain links TRBV10-3 to TRBJ2-5; D is unresolved. V was clipped by 0 bases and J by 5 bases, with 10 bases between them. The CDR3 runs 14 residues. Germline V gene lookup returns CDR1 ENHRY and CDR2 SYGVKD. This CDR3 reads CAISESNRFETQYF. The DNA for the CDR3 is TGTGCCATCAGTGAGTCGAATCGGTTTGAGACCCAGTACTTC.